The clone carrying this T cell receptor beta chain was seen at least ten times. Time point meaning: sample taken at primary tumor resection. Tumor, nontumor lung or frozen PBMC supplied whole RNA that was sequenced unsorted. The data were taken from a study of spatial heterogeneity in lung cancer. In the library, each TCR cDNA molecule bore its own unique molecular identifier. TCRdb re-analysed the 5' RACE reads in MiXCR, keeping a single row per CDR3 protein. Altogether tens of thousands of distinct CDR3 sequences are present, 7.5% being singletons, with the ten largest covering roughly 28%. Per the germline V gene, CDR1 is MNHEY and CDR2 is SVGEGT. Deletions cut 2 bases from V and 8 bases from J, with 9 bases between. The CDR3 has 12 residues.

This chain joins TRBV6-2 or TRBV6-3 and TRBJ1-2; D is unresolved. The sample was PBMCs, taken at surgery. The receptor comes from a male donor with early-stage non-small cell lung cancer. CDR3: CASSYPPRGYTF. The DNA for the CDR3 is TGTGCCAGCAGTTACCCCCCCAGGGGCTACACCTTC.